This T cell receptor (beta chain) comes out of a study of blood T cells in healthy people across ages. V was pared by 7 bases and J by 9 bases, with 4 bases of the junction left unmatched. This CDR3 comprises 13 residues. CDR1 and CDR2 from the germline V gene are MNHNY and SVGAGI (reference sequence). The authors ran a second PCR of roughly 6 to 11 cycles using a sample-barcoded 5' primer and a J-beta primer mix. TCRdb independently ran MiXCR on the 5' RACE reads; one entry per CDR3 protein. The top ten hold 20% to 25% of the sample, which has about 970,000 distinct CDR3 sequences, roughly 47% seen once.

Material: blood. The chain joins TRBV6-6 to TRBJ2-1, with 12 positions matching TRBD2. The receptor was derived from a woman aged 55 to 70 in good health. This chain's CDR3 is CASTSGREGEQFF. The CDR3 nucleotides are TGTGCCAGCACTAGCGGGAGGGAAGGTGAGCAGTTCTTC.